Here is one T cell receptor (beta chain) with its context. This CDR3 has 15 amino acids. These data come from a study of T cell repertoires in ileal Crohn's disease. Here immunoSEQ multiplex PCR was the method, and the copy in TCRdb shows in-frame clones only, minus some. Of 5,500 to 9,000 clones in the sample, 60% to 75% were seen once. Adults with ileal or ileocolonic Crohn's disease and an indication for resection were eligible. Source material: ileal tissue. This clonotype was obtained from an adult with Crohn's disease. This chain joins TRBV1 and TRBJ2-5; TRBD1 was called by the table and not checked on the DNA. TRBV1 is deemed a pseudogene. Here the CDR3 reads CTSSQEDRGQETQYF. The CDR3 DNA is TGCACCAGCAGCCAGGAGGACAGGGGTCAAGAGACCCAGTACTTC.